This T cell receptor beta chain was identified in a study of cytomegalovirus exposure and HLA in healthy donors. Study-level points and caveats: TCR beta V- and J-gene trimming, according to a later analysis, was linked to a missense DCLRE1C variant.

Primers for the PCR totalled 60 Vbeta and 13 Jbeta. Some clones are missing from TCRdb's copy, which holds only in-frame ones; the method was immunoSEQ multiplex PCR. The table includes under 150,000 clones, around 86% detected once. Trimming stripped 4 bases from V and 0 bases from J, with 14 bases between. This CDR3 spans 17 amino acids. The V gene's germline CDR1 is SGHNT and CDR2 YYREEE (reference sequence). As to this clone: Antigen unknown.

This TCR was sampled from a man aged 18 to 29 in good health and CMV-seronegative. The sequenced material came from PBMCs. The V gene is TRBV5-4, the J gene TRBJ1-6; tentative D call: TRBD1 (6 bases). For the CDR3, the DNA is TGTGCCAGCAGCCCTACAGGGCTCAGCTCCTATAATTCACCCCTCCACTTT. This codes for CASSPTGLSSYNSPLHF.